The sequence of this TCR beta chain was determined in a study of T cell responses to AZD1222 COVID-19 vaccine. The CDR3 is made up of 13 amino acids. Germline CDR1 is SGHTA and CDR2 is FQGNSA. Trimming stripped 1 base from V and 11 bases from J, with 14 bases between. Produced via immunoSEQ multiplex PCR; TCRdb's table is partial and in-frame only. The table has tens of thousands of clones, about 85% seen once. This sequence was found in an adult in good health. This material consisted of peripheral blood, taken on day 0 of AZD1222 vaccination. This sequence joins TRBV7-2 and TRBJ1-1; possibly TRBD1 for D (5 bases). CDR3 nucleotides: TGTGCCAGCAGCTTAGGGGGGTTAGGGTTGGCTTTCTTT. This encodes CASSLGGLGLAFF.